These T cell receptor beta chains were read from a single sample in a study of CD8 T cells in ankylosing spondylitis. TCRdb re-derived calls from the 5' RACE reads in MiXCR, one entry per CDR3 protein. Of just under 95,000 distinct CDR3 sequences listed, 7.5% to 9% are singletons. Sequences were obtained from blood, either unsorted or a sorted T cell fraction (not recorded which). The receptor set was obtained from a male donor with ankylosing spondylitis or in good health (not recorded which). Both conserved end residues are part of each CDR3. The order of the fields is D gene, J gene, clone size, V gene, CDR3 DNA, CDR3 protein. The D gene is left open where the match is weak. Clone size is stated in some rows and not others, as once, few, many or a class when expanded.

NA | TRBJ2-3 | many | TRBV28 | TGTGCCAGCAGTTTCCCAGGGATACTCAATAAAAACACAGATACGCAGTATTTT | CASSFPGILNKNTDTQYF
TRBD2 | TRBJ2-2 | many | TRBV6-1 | TGTGCCAGCAGCCAGTCGGGGGGGTATATCGGGGAGCTGTTTTTT | CASSQSGGYIGELFF
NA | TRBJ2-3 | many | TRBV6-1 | TGTGCCAGCAGGGACCTAGACACAGATACGCAGTATTTT | CASRDLDTDTQYF
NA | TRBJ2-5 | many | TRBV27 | TGTGCCAGCAGTTCCCAACCCGACAGATTCTATCAAGAGACCCAGTACTTC | CASSSQPDRFYQETQYF
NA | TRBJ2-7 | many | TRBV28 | TGTGCCAGCAGTTTTCGCTACGAGCAGTACTTC | CASSFRYEQYF
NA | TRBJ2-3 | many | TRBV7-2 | TGTGCCAGCAGCCTGGGGCTAGCTTTCGATACGCAGTATTTT | CASSLGLAFDTQYF
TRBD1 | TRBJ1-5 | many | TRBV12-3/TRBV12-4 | TGTGCCAGCAGTTTGCGGGACAGGGGGCAGGTTCAGCCCCAGCATTTT | CASSLRDRGQVQPQHF
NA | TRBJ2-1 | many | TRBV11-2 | TGTGCCAGCAGCTTAAAGAGGAATGAGCAGTTCTTC | CASSLKRNEQFF
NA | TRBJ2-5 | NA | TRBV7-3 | TGTGCCAGCAGCTTAATTGGGGGGCAAGAGACCCAGTACTTC | CASSLIGGQETQYF
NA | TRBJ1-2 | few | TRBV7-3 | TGTGCCAGCAGCTTAACGTTTCGATTTGAGTATGGCTACACCTTC | CASSLTFRFEYGYTF
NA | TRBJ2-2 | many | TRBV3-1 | TGTGCCAGCAGCCAAGATTCCACCGGGGAGCTGTTTTTT | CASSQDSTGELFF
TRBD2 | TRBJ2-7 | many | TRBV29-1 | TGCAGCGTTTCGAGCGGGGGGGATTCCGAGCAGTACTTC | CSVSSGGDSEQYF
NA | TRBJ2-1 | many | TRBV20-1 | TGCAGTGCTAGCGAGCGGGCTGTGCAGTTCTTC | CSASERAVQFF